Below are 27 T cell receptor beta chains sequenced from a single sample in a study of early T cells in non-severe SARS-CoV-2 infection. One entry per CDR3 protein results from TCRdb running MiXCR on the 5' RACE reads. The sample holds some 56,000 distinct CDR3 sequences, approximately 10% seen once. Material for sequencing was whole blood. These TCRs come from an adult who was a healthcare worker with PCR-confirmed SARS-CoV-2 infection or an uninfected control (not recorded which).

This clonotype has a handful of counts. The chain joins TRBV6-1 to TRBJ1-1; D unresolved. Germline CDR1 and CDR2: MNHNS and SASEGT. V shed 7 bases and J shed 5 bases, with 17 bases lying between them. The CDR3 loop spans 14 amino acids. The CDR3 spells CASILDRLGTEAFF. CDR3 nucleotide sequence: TGTGCCAGCATTCTTGACCGGCTGGGTACTGAAGCTTTCTTT.

This clonotype was picked up many times. This rearrangement joins TRBV7-6 to TRBJ1-5; no definite D call. CDR1 SGHVS and CDR2 FNYEAQ come from the germline V gene. The V end lost 5 bases, the J end lost 0 bases, and 5 bases lay between the germline ends. This CDR3 comprises 13 residues. CDR3 DNA sequence: TGTGCCAGCAGCCGGTATAGCAATCAGCCCCAGCATTTT. Its protein is CASSRYSNQPQHF.

This clonotype was found a few times. V gene TRBV2 combines with J gene TRBJ2-7, with D hard to call. The CDR3 spans 14 residues. Germline CDR1 SNHLY, CDR2 FYNNEI. V was shortened by 3 bases and J by 0 bases, with 9 bases between the two germline ends. CDR3 in amino acids: CASSDRRSSYEQYF. The DNA of the CDR3 is TGTGCCAGCAGTGACCGGCGGAGCTCCTACGAGCAGTACTTC.

The chain uses TRBV10-3 and TRBJ2-7; 11 bases fit TRBD2. The V gene end was trimmed by 6 bases and the J gene end by 6 bases; junction bases not matched to a gene: 7. Germline V gene lookup returns CDR1 ENHRY and CDR2 SYGVKD. The CDR3 sequence is 14 residues long. The CDR3 DNA reads as TGTGCCATCAGCACCGGGACTAGCGGCCCCGAGCAGTACTTC. This codes for CAISTGTSGPEQYF.

This clonotype appeared many times. V usage is TRBV27 and J usage is TRBJ2-1; D is tentatively TRBD1 or TRBD2 (6 bases each). The CDR3 totals 14 residues. Trimming shortened V by 8 bases and J by 8 bases, and 19 bases separated the two germline ends. CDR1 is MNHEY, CDR2 SMNVEV, per germline (reference sequence). The DNA for the CDR3 is TGTGCCAGCGGATCCATACTGGGGGGCGATGAGCAGTTCTTC. This translates into CASGSILGGDEQFF.

This clonotype was recorded many times. This rearrangement joins TRBV20-1 to TRBJ2-7; 7 bases fit TRBD1. CDR3 length: 15 residues. V lost 3 bases and J lost 1; bases outside the gene matches: 9. Germline V lookup: CDR1 DFQATT, CDR2 SNEGSKA (reference sequence). The CDR3 here is CSASLGQNPSYEQYF. The DNA of the CDR3 is TGCAGTGCTAGTTTGGGACAGAACCCATCCTACGAGCAGTACTTC.

This clonotype was observed a few times. The V and J genes are TRBV11-2 and TRBJ2-3, with 12 nucleotides matching TRBD2. Trimming cost V 5 bases and J 6 bases; bases outside gene matches: 6. The CDR3 totals 15 residues. From germline, CDR1 is SGHAT and CDR2 FQNNGV. CDR3 protein: CASSRRTSGMDTQYF. The CDR3 DNA is TGTGCCAGCAGCAGACGGACTAGCGGGATGGATACGCAGTATTTT.

The rearrangement joins TRBV29-1 to TRBJ2-7; D remains ambiguous. This CDR3 spans 13 amino acids. Germline loops: CDR1 SQVTM, CDR2 ANQGSEA. The V end was cut by 2 bases, the J end by 0 bases, with 8 bases between. The chain's CDR3 is CSVEQVSSYEQYF. For the CDR3, the DNA is TGCAGCGTTGAACAGGTTAGCTCCTACGAGCAGTACTTC.

The chain employs TRBV7-2 and TRBJ2-3; the D is unclear. The ends were cut back, 2 bases at V and 4 bases at J, with 7 bases in the middle. The CDR3 length is 13 residues. CDR1 SGHTA and CDR2 FQGNSA come from the germline V gene. DNA for the CDR3: TGTGCCAGCAGCTTAAGGCTCGCAGATACGCAGTATTTT. Translated: CASSLRLADTQYF.

This clonotype was picked up a small number of times. The chain uses TRBV29-1 and TRBJ2-1; 12 nucleotides match TRBD2. CDR3 size: 14 residues. Trimming took 6 bases from V and 9 from J; bases not matched to a gene: 9. Germline V gives CDR1 SQVTM, CDR2 ANQGSEA. DNA for the CDR3: TGCAGCGTGCCAACTAGCGGGAGGTCGGTTGAGCAGTTCTTC. Translation: CSVPTSGRSVEQFF.

This clonotype appeared a few times. The chain combines TRBV29-1 with TRBJ2-7; D is unresolved. V lost 3 bases to trimming and J lost 0 bases, with 6 bases between them. The CDR3 contains 12 residues. Germline V lookup: CDR1 SQVTM, CDR2 ANQGSEA. The CDR3 spells CSVDGSSYEQYF. In nucleotides, the CDR3 is TGCAGCGTTGACGGAAGCTCCTACGAGCAGTACTTC.

This clonotype appeared many times. This chain links TRBV19 with TRBJ2-7; weak D call: TRBD1 (5 bases). Trimming left V 4 bases short and J 0 bases short, with 10 bases between. Germline V lookup: CDR1 LNHDA, CDR2 SQIVND (reference sequence). The CDR3 is 14 residues long. The CDR3 bases are TGTGCCAGTAGTAACGGAGACAGCTCCTACGAGCAGTACTTC. It codes for CASSNGDSSYEQYF. The full variable domain, with the rest looked up from reference TRBV19 and TRBJ2-7, is DGGITQSPKYLFRKEGQNVTLSCEQNLNHDAMYWYRQDPGQGLRLIYYSQIVNDFQKGDIAEGYSVSREKKESFPLTVTSAQKNPTAFYLCASSNGDSSYEQYFGPGTRLTVT.

This chain connects TRBV20-1 to TRBJ2-3, with 8 positions matching TRBD1. Germline CDR1 DFQATT, CDR2 SNEGSKA (reference sequence). The J segment lost 6 bases and the V segment lost 6 bases, leaving 11 bases of the junction unmatched. The CDR3 is made up of 14 amino acids. This CDR3 is CSAPTQGARDTQYF. Here the CDR3 DNA reads TGCAGTGCCCCGACCCAGGGGGCAAGGGATACGCAGTATTTT.

This clonotype was counted many times. For the CDR3, the DNA is TGTGCCAGCAGCTCTTCCTTACTAGCGGACTCCTACAATGAGCAGTTCTTC. Encoded protein: CASSSSLLADSYNEQFF. J is TRBJ2-1 and V is TRBV11-2, with 8 bases fitting TRBD2. Germline loops: CDR1 SGHAT, CDR2 FQNNGV. V lost 4 bases, J lost 0 bases, and 8 bases stayed unmatched. The CDR3 loop spans 17 amino acids.

As concerns this clonotype: A much larger clone lies one base from this, so it may be a read error. V gene TRBV7-2 combines with J gene TRBJ2-7; D is ambiguous. The V gene's germline CDR1 is SGHTA and CDR2 FQGNSA. This CDR3 is built from 11 residues. With 5 bases removed from V and 6 bases from J, the gap between germline ends came to 8 bases. Here the CDR3 DNA reads TGTGCCAGCAGCGACCACTGCGAGCAGTACTTC. As protein: CASSDHCEQYF.

This clonotype was counted only a few times. The chain couples TRBV7-9 to TRBJ2-5; 10 bases line up with TRBD1. Germline-derived CDR1 and CDR2 are SEHNR and FQNEAQ (reference sequence). V was clipped by 6 bases and J by 5 bases; unmatched bases: 9. The CDR3 is 15 residues long. This CDR3 is CASRSTGGNKETQYF. The CDR3 DNA reads TGTGCCAGCAGGTCGACAGGGGGCAATAAGGAGACCCAGTACTTC.

This clonotype appeared a few times. A read error may produce the germline difference seen at one junction end. This chain joins TRBV4-3 and TRBJ1-1, with 7 nucleotides matching TRBD1. CDR1 is LGHNA and CDR2 is YSLEER in the germline V gene. The CDR3 length is 15 residues. CDR3 bases: TGCGCCAGCAGCCAAGTGGGGGACAGTCGTCCTGAGGCTTTCTTT. This gives the protein CASSQVGDSRPEAFF.

The CDR3 region is CASRGTSVYNEQFF. CDR3 nucleotides: TGTGCCAGCAGAGGGACTAGCGTTTACAATGAGCAGTTCTTC. The chain couples TRBV2 to TRBJ2-1, with 10 bases matching TRBD2. The CDR3 runs to 14 residues. Looked up from germline, CDR1 is SNHLY and CDR2 is FYNNEI. The J segment lost 4 bases and the V segment lost 6 bases, leaving 3 bases of the junction unmatched. Drawing the rest from reference TRBV2 and TRBJ2-1, the complete variable domain is EPEVTQTPSHQVTQMGQEVILRCVPISNHLYFYWYRQILGQKVEFLVSFYNNEISEKSEIFDDQFSVERPDGSNFTLKIRSTKLEDSAMYFCASRGTSVYNEQFFGPGTRLTVL.

This clonotype showed up many times. V is TRBV6-1 and J is TRBJ2-7, with 9 bases lining up with TRBD1. The CDR3 runs to 14 residues. The V segment lost 6 bases and the J segment 7 bases; nucleotides outside the gene matches: 10. Germline CDR1 and CDR2: MNHNS and SASEGT. The CDR3 loop is CASSRQGEAWEQYF. The CDR3 coding sequence is TGTGCCAGCAGCCGACAGGGGGAGGCGTGGGAGCAGTACTTC.

This clonotype occurred a few times. J is TRBJ2-7 and V is TRBV29-1, with TRBD2 matching 7 bases. Germline CDR1 and CDR2: SQVTM and ANQGSEA. The V and J ends lost 5 bases and 4 bases, in that order; junction bases with no gene match: 5. The length of the CDR3 is 12 residues. CDR3 nucleotide sequence: TGCAGCGTTCGGGCGGGAGAGTACGAGCAGTACTTC. Its protein is CSVRAGEYEQYF.

The chain employs TRBV19 and TRBJ2-3; TRBD2 matches 7 bases. CDR3 length: 17 residues. The germline V gene has CDR1 LNHDA and CDR2 SQIVND (reference sequence). Losses at the gene ends were 4 bases for V and 2 bases for J; bases not matched to a gene: 12. The CDR3 region has the DNA TGTGCCAGTAGTAGAGGTGCAGCGGGATCATTCACAGATACGCAGTATTTT. It is translated as CASSRGAAGSFTDTQYF.

A few counts support this clonotype. The genes are TRBV7-6 and TRBJ2-3; unclear D gene. The V end lost 5 bases, the J end lost 0 bases, and 6 bases lay between the germline ends. This CDR3 region has 13 residues. Germline V gives CDR1 SGHVS, CDR2 FNYEAQ. The CDR3 DNA reads as TGTGCCAGCAGCACCGACAGCACAGATACGCAGTATTTT. The encoded protein is CASSTDSTDTQYF.

The chain employs TRBV5-4 and TRBJ1-1; D gene unclear. Between the trimmed V and J ends, which lost 7 bases and 0 bases, there was a span of 4 bases. This CDR3 contains 11 residues. Per the germline V gene, CDR1 is SGHNT and CDR2 is YYREEE (reference sequence). CDR3 sequence reads: CASFVNTEAFF. The CDR3 DNA follows: TGTGCCAGCTTCGTGAACACTGAAGCTTTCTTT.

This clonotype was seen ten or more times. As DNA, the CDR3 is TGCAGCGTTGAAGATCTCGGCAGGGGCACCGGGGAGCTGTTTTTT. Amino acid sequence: CSVEDLGRGTGELFF. This rearrangement joins TRBV29-1 to TRBJ2-2; D possibly corresponds to TRBD1 (6 bases). V was pared by 0 bases and J by 4 bases, with 12 bases between. CDR1 is SQVTM and CDR2 is ANQGSEA in the germline V gene. This CDR3 region has 15 residues.

This clonotype came up a few times. The genes are TRBV3-1 and TRBJ2-3, with TRBD2 matching 10 bases. The V and J ends lost 0 bases and 5 bases, in that order; junction bases with no gene match: 11. The CDR3 extends over 18 amino acids. The germline gives CDR1 LGHDT, CDR2 YNNKEL (reference sequence). As DNA, the CDR3 is TGTGCCAGCAGCCAAGAGTCCATAGCGGGAGGAAATGAAGATACGCAGTATTTT. Translation gives CASSQESIAGGNEDTQYF.

This clonotype came up many times. The rearrangement joins TRBV11-2 to TRBJ2-3; TRBD2 matches at 8 bases. Germline V lookup: CDR1 SGHAT, CDR2 FQNNGV. This CDR3 is 16 amino acids long. The V and J ends lost 2 bases and 1 base, in that order; junction bases with no gene match: 5. The CDR3 protein is CASSLIRGLGTDTQYF. CDR3 DNA sequence: TGTGCCAGCAGCTTAATCCGGGGACTAGGCACAGATACGCAGTATTTT.

Ten or more counts support this clonotype. A junction boundary mismatches the germline segment, possibly from a read error. This sequence joins TRBV25-1 and TRBJ2-1; 8 bases agree with TRBD1. Germline assignment: CDR1 MGHDK and CDR2 SYGVNS. This CDR3 contains 12 residues. The CDR3 loop reads CASTSNRDRWLF. DNA of the CDR3: TGTGCCAGCACCTCCAACCGGGACAGGTGGCTCTTC. The variable domain in full, completed from reference TRBV25-1 and TRBJ2-1, reads EADIYQTPRYLVIGTGKKITLECSQTMGHDKMYWYQQDPGMELHLIHYSYGVNSTEKGDLSSESTVSRIRTEHFPLTLESARPSHTSQYLCASTSNRDRWLFGPGTRLTVL.